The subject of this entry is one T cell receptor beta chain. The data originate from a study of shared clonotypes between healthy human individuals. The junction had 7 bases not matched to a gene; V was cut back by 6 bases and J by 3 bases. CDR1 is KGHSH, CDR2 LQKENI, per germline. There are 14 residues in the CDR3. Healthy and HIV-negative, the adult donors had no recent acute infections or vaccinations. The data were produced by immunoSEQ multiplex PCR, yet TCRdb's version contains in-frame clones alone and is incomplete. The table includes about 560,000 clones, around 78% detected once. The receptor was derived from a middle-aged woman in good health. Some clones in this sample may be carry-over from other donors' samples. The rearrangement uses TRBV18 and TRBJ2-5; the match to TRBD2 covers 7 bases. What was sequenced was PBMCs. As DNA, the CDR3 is TGTGCCAGCTCCCCGACTAGCAGGGAAGAGACCCAGTACTTC. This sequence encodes CASSPTSREETQYF. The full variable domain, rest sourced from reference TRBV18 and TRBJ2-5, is NAGVMQNPRHLVRRRGQEARLRCSPMKGHSHVYWYRQLPEEGLKFMVYLQKENIIDESGMPKERFSAEFPKEGPSILRIQQVVRGDSAAYFCASSPTSREETQYFGPGTRLLVL.